A selection of T cell receptor beta chains follows, all from one sample in a study of long-term antiretroviral therapy in people with HIV. Generated by immunoSEQ multiplex PCR, the TCRdb table keeps only in-frame clones and is missing some. In the table there are some 29,000 clones, over 75% of which are singletons. Here the sequenced sample was unsorted PBMCs, taken 1.5 years before starting antiretroviral therapy. The source is a man between 18 and 35 years old with HIV. The CDR3 runs from the conserved cysteine through the conserved F or W. A D gene is named only where the DNA matches it firmly. The size entry is marked missing in some rows and otherwise reads once, few, many or a size class.

d_gene	v_gene	abundance	j_gene	CDR3aa	CDR3nt
NA	TRBV5-1	NA	TRBJ2-5	CASSFQETQYF	TGCGCCAGCAGCTTTCAAGAGACCCAGTACTTC
TRBD2	TRBV14	NA	TRBJ2-3	CASSQGLSSGIRRQYF	TGTGCCAGCAGCCAAGGGTTGTCTAGCGGGATTCGTCGGCAGTATTTT
NA	TRBV30	NA	TRBJ2-7	CAWSVRGDGYEQYF	TGTGCCTGGAGTGTACGGGGAGACGGCTACGAGCAGTACTTC
NA	TRBV4-2	NA	TRBJ2-1	CASTSPAGSSYNEQFF	TGTGCCAGCACATCCCCGGCGGGAAGCTCCTACAATGAGCAGTTCTTC
NA	TRBV27	NA	TRBJ2-3	CASSLSGGSTDTQYF	TGTGCCAGCAGTTTATCCGGGGGATCCACAGATACGCAGTATTTT
NA	TRBV4-1	NA	TRBJ1-5	CASSQGGAHRVQPQHF	TGCGCCAGCAGCCAAGGGGGGGCCCACAGGGTTCAGCCCCAGCATTTT
NA	TRBV5-1	NA	TRBJ1-4	CASSLVGGNNEKLFF	TGCGCCAGCAGCTTGGTTGGGGGGAACAATGAAAAACTGTTTTTT
TRBD1	TRBV7-7	NA	TRBJ1-5	CASSSPRRDSLYSNQPQHF	TGTGCTAGCAGCTCGCCTCGCCGGGACAGTTTATATAGCAATCAGCCCCAGCATTTT
TRBD1	TRBV4-1	few	TRBJ1-2	CASSRGTEGYGYTF	TGCGCCAGCAGCCGCGGGACAGAGGGCTATGGCTACACCTTC
TRBD2	TRBV9	NA	TRBJ2-1	CASSVEGGSSYNEQFF	TGTGCCAGCAGCGTAGAGGGCGGGAGCTCCTACAATGAGCAGTTCTTC
TRBD1	TRBV30	NA	TRBJ2-7	CAWSVGQGVIYEQYF	TGTGCCTGGAGTGTAGGACAGGGGGTGATCTACGAGCAGTACTTC
NA	TRBV5-4	NA	TRBJ2-4	CASSPHQGNIQYF	TGTGCCAGCAGCCCCCATCAGGGCAACATTCAGTACTTC
TRBD2	TRBV11-2	NA	TRBJ2-3	CASSSYPSGGRPDTQYF	TGTGCCAGCAGCTCCTATCCTAGCGGGGGCCGCCCAGATACGCAGTATTTT
NA	TRBV6-6	NA	TRBJ2-1	CASRDDTYNEQFF	TGTGCCAGCAGAGACGACACCTACAATGAGCAGTTCTTC
NA	TRBV28	once	TRBJ2-6	CASSPFSSGANVLTF	TGTGCCAGCAGTCCCTTCTCGTCTGGGGCCAACGTCCTGACTTTC
NA	TRBV19	NA	TRBJ2-7	CASSILGAPYEQYF	TGTGCCAGTAGTATATTGGGGGCACCTTACGAGCAGTACTTC
NA	TRBV6-1	NA	TRBJ1-4	CAYSEGNEKLFF	TGTGCCTACTCAGAAGGTAATGAAAAACTGTTTTTT
NA	TRBV30	NA	TRBJ2-5	CAWIQAGAKTQYF	TGTGCCTGGATCCAGGCAGGGGCGAAGACCCAGTACTTC
TRBD1	TRBV5-4	once	TRBJ2-1	CASRRQGAGGDEQFF	TGTGCCAGCAGGCGACAGGGGGCAGGGGGCGATGAGCAGTTCTTC
NA	TRBV7-8	NA	TRBJ1-3	CASSVGGAGNTIYF	TGTGCCAGCAGCGTCGGGGGAGCTGGAAACACCATATATTTT
TRBD2	TRBV7-3	NA	TRBJ2-5	CASSSTLAGDRGGETQYF	TGTGCCAGCAGCTCGACACTAGCGGGAGATCGTGGGGGAGAGACCCAGTACTTC
NA	TRBV4-1	NA	TRBJ2-1	CASSQDGRPSYNEQFF	TGCGCCAGCAGCCAAGATGGCAGGCCCTCCTACAATGAGCAGTTCTTC
TRBD2	TRBV30	NA	TRBJ2-1	CAWSVHGGRWNGEQFF	TGTGCCTGGAGTGTACACGGCGGGAGATGGAATGGTGAGCAGTTCTTC
NA	TRBV27	medium-sized	TRBJ1-6	CASSLWRLNSPLHF	TGTGCCAGCAGTTTATGGAGGCTTAATTCACCCCTCCACTTT
TRBD1	TRBV4-1	NA	TRBJ1-1	CASSLPGQGGTEAFF	TGCGCCAGCAGCCTACCGGGACAGGGGGGCACTGAAGCTTTCTTT
NA	TRBV2	NA	TRBJ2-7	CASSVSRTERAYEQYF	TGTGCCAGCAGTGTCTCCAGGACAGAGCGAGCCTACGAGCAGTACTTC
TRBD1	TRBV19	NA	TRBJ1-6	CASKQGEASPLHF	TGTGCCAGTAAACAGGGGGAGGCTTCACCCCTCCACTTT
NA	TRBV10-3	NA	TRBJ1-3	CAISERASTGGHTIYF	TGTGCCATCAGTGAGCGTGCCTCCACGGGGGGTCACACCATATATTTT
NA	TRBV7-2	NA	TRBJ2-2	CASSLVTGELFF	TGTGCCAGCAGCTTAGTCACCGGGGAGCTGTTTTTT
TRBD2	TRBV2	NA	TRBJ2-7	CASGGELAGVAYEQYF	TGTGCCAGCGGAGGGGAGTTAGCGGGAGTTGCCTACGAGCAGTACTTC
NA	TRBV15	NA	TRBJ1-4	CATSRARGEKLFF	TGTGCCACCAGCAGAGCGAGGGGGGAAAAACTGTTTTTT
NA	TRBV9	NA	TRBJ2-7	CASSVASDYEQYF	TGTGCCAGCAGCGTAGCAAGCGACTACGAGCAGTACTTC
NA	TRBV19	NA	TRBJ1-4	CASSSIGTNEKLFF	TGTGCCAGTAGTTCGATTGGCACTAATGAAAAACTGTTTTTT
TRBD2	TRBV9	once	TRBJ2-1	CASGRGGDEQFF	TGTGCCAGCGGGAGGGGAGGCGATGAGCAGTTCTTC
TRBD2	TRBV27	NA	TRBJ2-5	CASRGGLAGVQETQYF	TGTGCCAGCAGGGGGGGACTAGCGGGAGTTCAAGAGACCCAGTACTTC
TRBD2	TRBV7-2	large	TRBJ2-5	CASSYGLAGGPETQYF	TGTGCCAGCAGCTACGGTTTGGCGGGAGGGCCTGAGACCCAGTACTTC
NA	TRBV7-9	NA	TRBJ2-7	CASTGAVLSYEQYF	TGTGCCAGCACCGGGGCAGTCCTCTCCTACGAGCAGTACTTC
TRBD1	TRBV7-3	NA	TRBJ1-2	CASSLTGGTGLEGYTF	TGTGCCAGCAGCTTAACGGGCGGGACAGGGTTAGAGGGCTACACCTTC
NA	TRBV5-1	NA	TRBJ2-1	CASSPPGSGMNEQFF	TGCGCCAGCAGCCCCCCCGGGTCGGGTATGAATGAGCAGTTCTTC
NA	TRBV7-9	NA	TRBJ2-7	CASSSLNYEQYF	TGTGCCAGCAGCTCCTTGAACTACGAGCAGTACTTC
TRBD2	TRBV4-1	NA	TRBJ2-1	CASSQDWGTSGYNEQFF	TGCGCCAGCAGCCAAGATTGGGGGACTAGCGGTTACAATGAGCAGTTCTTC
NA	TRBV5-1	few	TRBJ2-7	CASSFDYEQYF	TGCGCCAGCAGCTTTGACTACGAGCAGTACTTC
NA	TRBV9	NA	TRBJ2-5	CASSVSLHNQETQYF	TGTGCCAGCAGCGTTTCTCTACATAATCAAGAGACCCAGTACTTC
NA	TRBV18	NA	TRBJ2-1	CASSQTDDNEQFF	TGTGCCAGCTCACAGACGGACGACAATGAGCAGTTCTTC
NA	TRBV7-9	NA	TRBJ1-3	CASRISGNTIYF	TGTGCCAGCCGAATAAGCGGAAACACCATATATTTT
NA	TRBV5-8	NA	TRBJ1-1	CASSFPDRNTEAFF	TGTGCCAGCAGCTTCCCGGACAGGAACACTGAAGCTTTCTTT
NA	TRBV4-3	NA	TRBJ2-7	CASSPYTGYEQYF	TGCGCCAGCAGCCCATACACAGGCTACGAGCAGTACTTC
NA	TRBV18	NA	TRBJ2-5	CASSPPAGHETQYF	TGTGCCAGCTCACCACCGGCAGGGCACGAGACCCAGTACTTC
NA	TRBV11-2	NA	TRBJ2-7	CASSLRGSYEQYF	TGTGCCAGCAGCTTACGGGGTTCCTACGAGCAGTACTTC
TRBD1	TRBV4-1	NA	TRBJ1-1	CASSQGEGARNTEAFF	TGCGCCAGCAGCCAGGGGGAGGGGGCTCGGAACACTGAAGCTTTCTTT